The source of this T cell receptor beta chain is a study of blood T cell repertoires in COVID-19. Turning to the study itself: COVID-19 samples from acute and convalescent phases originated in the United States, Italy and Spain. In each case, the material was cDNA or gDNA derived from T cells, B-cell-depleted T cells, or PBMCs.

V dropped 3 bases and J dropped 3; count of bases not matched to a gene: 6. The germline V gene has CDR1 SGDLS and CDR2 YYNGEE. This CDR3 has 15 amino acids. Authors' processing steps: Estimated nucleated cell counts came from reference gene primer amplification. The assay was immunoSEQ multiplex PCR, and TCRdb's table has in-frame clones only and misses some. V and J calls and clone size are those listed in that table; D and trimming were worked out from the DNA. This table has roughly 20,000 clones, around nine tenths appearing once. Sequenced input: peripheral blood. This TCR came from a human donor in a cohort sampled during active COVID-19. V and J are TRBV9 and TRBJ1-1; TRBD1 matches 9 bases. CDR3 amino acids: CASSATGGDDTEAFF. The DNA of the CDR3 is TGTGCCAGCAGCGCTACAGGGGGCGACGACACTGAAGCTTTCTTT.